The clone carrying this T cell receptor beta chain was picked up many times. The antigen remains unidentified. This entry is derived from a study of HIV-infected patients and healthy controls. Study outcomes and limitations: HIV-infected patients shared fewer CDR3 sequences between individuals than healthy controls. Significant mean usage differences between HIV-infected patients and controls involved eight alpha and eight beta V genes.

Trimming stripped 6 bases from V and 0 bases from J, with 15 bases between. The CDR3 spans 15 residues. Per the germline V gene, CDR1 is SQVTM and CDR2 is ANQGSEA. Whole blood was used without fractionation, so all unsorted peripheral T cells were included. Alpha and beta constant-region primers primed reverse transcription of about 500 ng RNA. Each of the alpha and beta chains got its own library through chain-specific third strand synthesis with indices. One primer pair amplified all rearrangements per chain; each cDNA got molecular barcodes. TCRdb ran MiXCR on the 5' RACE reads and lists one entry per CDR3 protein. The profile shows around 13,000 distinct CDR3 sequences, roughly 9.9% of them singletons.

The chain carries TRBV29-1 and TRBJ1-3, with D perhaps TRBD1 (6 bases). The sample consisted of blood. The sequence came from an adult in good health. The CDR3 nucleotides read TGCAGCGTCCACCTGAGGGGGAGCTCTGGAAACACCATATATTTT. As protein: CSVHLRGSSGNTIYF.